This T cell receptor beta chain was recovered during a study of T-cell reconstitution after alpha-beta-depleted transplantation in children (dated by TCRdb to the mid-2010s). Turning to the overall study: Using TCR repertoire profiling, the study followed T-cell immune reconstitution in a quantitative way in children after TCRalphabeta/CD19-depleted allogeneic hematopoietic cell transplantation.

This clonotype was counted at least ten times. Which antigen it targets is not known. Per-base qualities were not stored, and no clone one base away is much larger. The method behind the library was PCR. The sequencer listed for this sample is Illumina HiSeq 2500. TCR library preparation used molecular barcoding, with unique molecular identifiers applied to normalize quantification of the TCRbeta repertoire. In-frame beta chains were kept once TCRdb had trimmed the public reads at Q25 with fastp and called clones with MiXCR. Each CDR3 protein gets just one entry, which takes the most common genes and DNA from the rows behind it. The sample table lists roughly 220,000 distinct CDR3 sequences, 9.7% of them with a count of one. The leading ten clones occupy less than 6% of the sample. The TCR originated in a human donor who donated a stem cell graft to a child with SCID. The starting material was PBMCs from the stem cell graft donor, obtained from the stem cell graft.

The base sequence is TGTGCCACCAGCAGGGGACGGTATAGCAATCAGCCCCAGCATTTT. This yields the protein CATSRGRYSNQPQHF. The chain is assembled from TRBV15 and TRBJ1-5; the D gene is perhaps TRBD1, on 5 matching bases. Relative to germline, V is 3 bases shorter and J is 0 bases shorter, with 9 bases between their ends. The CDR3 runs 15 amino acids, cysteine and phenylalanine included. Of all the DNA, just the CDR3 is kept, 45 bases in frame from base 1. For CDR1 and CDR2, the germline V gene (reference sequence) lists LNHNV and YYDKDF.